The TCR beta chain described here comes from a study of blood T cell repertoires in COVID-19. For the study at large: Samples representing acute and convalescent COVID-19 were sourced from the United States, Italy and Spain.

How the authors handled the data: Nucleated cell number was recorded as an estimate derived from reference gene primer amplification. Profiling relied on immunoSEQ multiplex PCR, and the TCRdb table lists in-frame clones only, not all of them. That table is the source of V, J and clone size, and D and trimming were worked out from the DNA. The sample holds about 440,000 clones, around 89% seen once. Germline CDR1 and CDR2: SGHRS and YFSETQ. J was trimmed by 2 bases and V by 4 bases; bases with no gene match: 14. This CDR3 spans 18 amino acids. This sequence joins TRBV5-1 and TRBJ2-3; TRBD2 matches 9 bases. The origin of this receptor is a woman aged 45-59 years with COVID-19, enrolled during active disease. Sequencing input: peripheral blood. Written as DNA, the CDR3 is TGCGCCAGCAGCCTGACAAGGGCGGGGGGGCTAGACACAGATACGCAGTATTTT. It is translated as CASSLTRAGGLDTDTQYF.